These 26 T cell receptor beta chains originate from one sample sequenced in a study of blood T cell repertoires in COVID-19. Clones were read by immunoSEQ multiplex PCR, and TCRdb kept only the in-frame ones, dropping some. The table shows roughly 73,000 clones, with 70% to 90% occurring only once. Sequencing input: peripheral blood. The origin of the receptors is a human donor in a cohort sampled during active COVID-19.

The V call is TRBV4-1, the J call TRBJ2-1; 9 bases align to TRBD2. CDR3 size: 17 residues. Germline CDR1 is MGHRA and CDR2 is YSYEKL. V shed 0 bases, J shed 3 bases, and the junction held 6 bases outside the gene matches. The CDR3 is CASSQDIETSGYNEQFF. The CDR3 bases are TGCGCCAGCAGCCAAGATATAGAGACTAGCGGCTACAATGAGCAGTTCTTC.

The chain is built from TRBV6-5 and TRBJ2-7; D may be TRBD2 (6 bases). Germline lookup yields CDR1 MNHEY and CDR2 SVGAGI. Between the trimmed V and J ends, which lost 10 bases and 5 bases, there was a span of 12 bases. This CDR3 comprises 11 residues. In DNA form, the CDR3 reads TGTGCCACCCGGGGGATCCACGAGCAGTACTTC. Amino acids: CATRGIHEQYF.

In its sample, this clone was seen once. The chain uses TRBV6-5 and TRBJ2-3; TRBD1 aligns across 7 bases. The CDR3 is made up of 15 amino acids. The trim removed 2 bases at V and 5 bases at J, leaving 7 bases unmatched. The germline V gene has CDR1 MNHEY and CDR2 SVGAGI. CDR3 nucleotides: TGTGCCAGCAGTTACCAGGGGGTTCTGATAGATACGCAGTATTTT. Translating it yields CASSYQGVLIDTQYF.

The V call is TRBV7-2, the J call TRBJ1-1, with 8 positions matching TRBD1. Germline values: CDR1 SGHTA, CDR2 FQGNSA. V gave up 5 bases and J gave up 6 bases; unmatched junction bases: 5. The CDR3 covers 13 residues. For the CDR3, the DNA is TGTGCCAGCAGCCCTCAGGGGGCCGCTGAAGCTTTCTTT. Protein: CASSPQGAAEAFF. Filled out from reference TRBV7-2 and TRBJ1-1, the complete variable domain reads GAGVSQSPSNKVTEKGKDVELRCDPISGHTALYWYRQSLGQGLEFLIYFQGNSAPDKSGLPSDRFSAERTGGSVSTLTIQRTQQEDSAVYLCASSPQGAAEAFFGQGTRLTVV.

CDR3 in DNA: TGTGCCAGCAGTGACGGATCGGGAAACATTCAGTACTTC. This sequence encodes CASSDGSGNIQYF. V usage is TRBV6-4 and J usage is TRBJ2-4; D unclear. Germline values: CDR1 MRHNA, CDR2 SNTAGT. Trimming removed 2 bases from V and 6 bases from J, with 8 bases in between. The CDR3 runs 13 residues.

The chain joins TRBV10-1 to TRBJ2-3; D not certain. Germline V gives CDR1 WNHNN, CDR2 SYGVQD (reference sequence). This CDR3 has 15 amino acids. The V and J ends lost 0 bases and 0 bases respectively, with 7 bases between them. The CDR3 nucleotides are TGCGCCAGCAGTGAGTCGGGCGAGAGCACAGATACGCAGTATTTT. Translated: CASSESGESTDTQYF.

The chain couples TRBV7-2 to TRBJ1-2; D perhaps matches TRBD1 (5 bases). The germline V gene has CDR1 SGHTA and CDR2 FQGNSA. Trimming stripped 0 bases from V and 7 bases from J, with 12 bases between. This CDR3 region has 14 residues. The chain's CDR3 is CASSLAAGLTGYTF. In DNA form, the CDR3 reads TGTGCCAGCAGCTTAGCCGCAGGGTTAACTGGCTACACCTTC.

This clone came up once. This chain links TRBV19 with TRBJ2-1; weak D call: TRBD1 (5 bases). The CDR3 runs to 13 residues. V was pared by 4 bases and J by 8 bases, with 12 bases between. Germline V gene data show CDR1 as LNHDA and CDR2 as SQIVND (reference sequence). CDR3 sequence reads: CASSRGNRDEQFF. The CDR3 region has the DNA TGTGCCAGTAGTAGGGGCAATAGGGATGAGCAGTTCTTC.

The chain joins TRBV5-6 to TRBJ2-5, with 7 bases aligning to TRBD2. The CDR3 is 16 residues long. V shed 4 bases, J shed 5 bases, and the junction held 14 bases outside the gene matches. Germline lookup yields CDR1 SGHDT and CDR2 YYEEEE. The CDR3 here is CASSPLLLARQETQYF. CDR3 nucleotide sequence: TGTGCCAGCAGCCCTCTTCTACTAGCGAGACAGGAGACCCAGTACTTC. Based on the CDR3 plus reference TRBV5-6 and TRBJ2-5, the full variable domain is DAGVTQSPTHLIKTRGQQVTLRCSPKSGHDTVSWYQQALGQGPQFIFQYYEEEERQRGNFPDRFSGHQFPNYSSELNVNALLLGDSALYLCASSPLLLARQETQYFGPGTRLLVL.

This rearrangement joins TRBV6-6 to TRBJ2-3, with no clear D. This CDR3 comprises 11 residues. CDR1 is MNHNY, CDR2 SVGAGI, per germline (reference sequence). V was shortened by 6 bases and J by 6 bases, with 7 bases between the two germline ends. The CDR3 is CASSSRDTQYF. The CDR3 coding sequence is TGTGCCAGCAGCTCTCGTGATACGCAGTATTTT.

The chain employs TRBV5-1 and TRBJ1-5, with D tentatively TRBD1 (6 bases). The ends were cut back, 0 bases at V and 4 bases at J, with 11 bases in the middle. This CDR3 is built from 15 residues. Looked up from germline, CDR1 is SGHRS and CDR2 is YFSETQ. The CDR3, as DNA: TGCGCCAGCAGCTTGGGAACAGGGCTAAATCAGCCCCAGCATTTT. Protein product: CASSLGTGLNQPQHF.

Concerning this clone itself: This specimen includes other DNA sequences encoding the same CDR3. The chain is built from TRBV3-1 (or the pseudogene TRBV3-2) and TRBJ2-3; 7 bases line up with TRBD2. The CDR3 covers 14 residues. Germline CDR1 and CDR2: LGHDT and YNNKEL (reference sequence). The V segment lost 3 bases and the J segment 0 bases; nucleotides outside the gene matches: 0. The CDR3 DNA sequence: TGTGCCAGCAGCCAGCGGGGGAGCACAGATACGCAGTATTTT. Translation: CASSQRGSTDTQYF.

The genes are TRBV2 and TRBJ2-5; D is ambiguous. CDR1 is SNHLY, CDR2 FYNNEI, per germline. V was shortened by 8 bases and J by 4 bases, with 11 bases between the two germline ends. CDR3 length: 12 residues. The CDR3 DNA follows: TGTGCCAGCTTTGGCTTATCAGAGACCCAGTACTTC. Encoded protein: CASFGLSETQYF.

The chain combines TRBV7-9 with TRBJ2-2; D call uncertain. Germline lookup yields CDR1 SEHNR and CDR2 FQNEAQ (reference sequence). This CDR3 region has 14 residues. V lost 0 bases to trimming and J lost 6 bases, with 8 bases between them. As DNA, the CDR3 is TGTGCCAGCAGCTTAGCGTTAGCACCCGGGGAGCTGTTTTTT. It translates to CASSLALAPGELFF. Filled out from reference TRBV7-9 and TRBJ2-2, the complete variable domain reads DTGVSQNPRHKITKRGQNVTFRCDPISEHNRLYWYRQTLGQGPEFLTYFQNEAQLEKSRLLSDRFSAERPKGSFSTLEIQRTEQGDSAMYLCASSLALAPGELFFGEGSRLTVL.

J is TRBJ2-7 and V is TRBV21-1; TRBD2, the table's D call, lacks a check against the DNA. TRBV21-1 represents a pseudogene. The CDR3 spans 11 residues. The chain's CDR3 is CASSNYYEQYV. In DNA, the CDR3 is TGTGCCAGCAGCAATTACTACGAGCAGTACGTC.

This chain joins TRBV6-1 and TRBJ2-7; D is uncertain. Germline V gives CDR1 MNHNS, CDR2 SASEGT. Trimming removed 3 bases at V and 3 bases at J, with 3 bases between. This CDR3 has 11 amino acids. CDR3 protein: CASSDYYEQYF. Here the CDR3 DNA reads TGTGCCAGCAGTGATTACTACGAGCAGTACTTC.

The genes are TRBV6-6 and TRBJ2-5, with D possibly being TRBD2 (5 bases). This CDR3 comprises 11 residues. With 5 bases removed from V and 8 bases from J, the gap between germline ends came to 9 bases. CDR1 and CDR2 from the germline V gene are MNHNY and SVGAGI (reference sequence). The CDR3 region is CASSPEGTQYF. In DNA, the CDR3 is TGTGCCAGCAGTCCAGAGGGTACCCAGTACTTC.

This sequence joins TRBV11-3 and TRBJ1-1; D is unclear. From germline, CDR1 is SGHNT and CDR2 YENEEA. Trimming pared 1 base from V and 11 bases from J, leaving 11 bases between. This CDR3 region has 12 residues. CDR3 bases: TGTGCCAGCAGCTTAGGCGCGACAAGGGCTTTCTTT. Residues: CASSLGATRAFF.

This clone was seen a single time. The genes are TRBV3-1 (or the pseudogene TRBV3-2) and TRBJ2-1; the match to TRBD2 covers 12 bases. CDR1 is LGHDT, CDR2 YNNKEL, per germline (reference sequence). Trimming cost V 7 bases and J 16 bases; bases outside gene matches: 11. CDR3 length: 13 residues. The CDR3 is CASTFLAGGRQFF. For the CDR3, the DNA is TGTGCCAGCACCTTTCTAGCGGGAGGGCGTCAATTCTTC.

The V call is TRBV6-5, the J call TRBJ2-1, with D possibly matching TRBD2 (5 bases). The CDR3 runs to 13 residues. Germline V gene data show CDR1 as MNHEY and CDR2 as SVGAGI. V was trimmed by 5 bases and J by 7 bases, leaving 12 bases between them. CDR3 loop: CASSTGIGNEQFF. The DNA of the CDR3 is TGTGCCAGCAGTACCGGGATCGGTAATGAGCAGTTCTTC.

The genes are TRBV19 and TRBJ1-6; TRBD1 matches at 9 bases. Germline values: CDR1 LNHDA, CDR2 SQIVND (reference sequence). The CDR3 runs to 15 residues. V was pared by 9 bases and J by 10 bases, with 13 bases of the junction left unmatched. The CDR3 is CASWDRVAPGSPLHF. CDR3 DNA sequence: TGTGCCAGCTGGGACAGGGTGGCGCCAGGCTCACCCCTCCACTTT.

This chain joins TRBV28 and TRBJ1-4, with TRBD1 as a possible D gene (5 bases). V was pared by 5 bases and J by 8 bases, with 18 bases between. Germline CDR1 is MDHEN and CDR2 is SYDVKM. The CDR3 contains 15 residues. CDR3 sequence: CASSRNRMGAEKLFF. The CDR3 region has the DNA TGTGCCAGCAGTCGAAACAGGATGGGCGCGGAAAAACTGTTTTTT.

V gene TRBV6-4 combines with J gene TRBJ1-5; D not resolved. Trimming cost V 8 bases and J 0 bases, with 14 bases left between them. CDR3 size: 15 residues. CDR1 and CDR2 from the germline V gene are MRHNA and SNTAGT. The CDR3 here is CASPPLTYSNQPQHF. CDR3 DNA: TGTGCCAGCCCCCCCTTAACTTATAGCAATCAGCCCCAGCATTTT.

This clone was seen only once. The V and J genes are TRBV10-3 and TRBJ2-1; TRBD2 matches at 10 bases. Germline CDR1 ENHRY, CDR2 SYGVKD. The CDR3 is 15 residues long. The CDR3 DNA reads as TGTGCTCACGGTCCAGCGGGAGGGAGGATCAATGAGCAGTTCTTC. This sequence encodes CAHGPAGGRINEQFF.

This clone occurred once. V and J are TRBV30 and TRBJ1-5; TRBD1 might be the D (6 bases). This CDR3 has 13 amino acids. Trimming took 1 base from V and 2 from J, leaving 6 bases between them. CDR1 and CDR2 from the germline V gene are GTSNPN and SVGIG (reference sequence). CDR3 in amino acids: CAWSDRGNQPQHF. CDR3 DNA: TGTGCCTGGAGTGACAGGGGCAATCAGCCCCAGCATTTT.

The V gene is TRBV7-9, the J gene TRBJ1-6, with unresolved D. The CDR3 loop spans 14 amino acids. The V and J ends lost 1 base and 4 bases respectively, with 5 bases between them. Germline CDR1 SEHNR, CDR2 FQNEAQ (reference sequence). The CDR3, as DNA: TGTGCCAGCAGCTTAGATATGTATAATTCACCCCTCCACTTT. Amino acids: CASSLDMYNSPLHF.